Many counts were recorded for the clone carrying this T cell receptor (beta chain). Its cognate antigen is unknown. This record belongs to a study of molecular identifiers for immune sequencing clone quantification. Across the whole study: RNA, taken in replicates from approximately 20,000 or 100,000 naive CD8 cells, was split five ways, with four sequenced. Study-wide points: The share of molecules held by clones above 20 RNA copies was over 99% in effector cells and under 1% in naive cells.

Every naive CD8 library was made from between about 20,000 and 1,100,000 sorted cells with 10%, 30% or 50% RNA. Sorting isolated naive CD8 T cells as CD8+CD4-CCR7+CD45RA+ events. TCRdb used MiXCR to reprocess the PCR reads, holding one entry per CDR3 protein. The table shows about 500,000 distinct CDR3 sequences, with around 21% occurring only once. Germline V gene lookup returns CDR1 DFQATT and CDR2 SNEGSKA (reference sequence). The CDR3 runs 14 residues. Trimming removed 3 bases at V and 1 base at J, with 9 bases between. The V call is TRBV20-1, the J call TRBJ2-2; D may be TRBD1 or TRBD2 (5 bases each). The receptor was isolated from a human donor in good health. Some libraries in this study had Jurkat cell RNA spiked in. The sample taken for sequencing was naive CD8+ T cells from blood, with Jurkat cell RNA spiked in. Subset denoted: FACS-sorted CD8+CD4-CCR7+CD45RA+ naive T cells. The chain's CDR3 is CSASWGRNTGELFF. CDR3 in DNA: TGCAGTGCTAGTTGGGGACGGAACACCGGGGAGCTGTTTTTT.